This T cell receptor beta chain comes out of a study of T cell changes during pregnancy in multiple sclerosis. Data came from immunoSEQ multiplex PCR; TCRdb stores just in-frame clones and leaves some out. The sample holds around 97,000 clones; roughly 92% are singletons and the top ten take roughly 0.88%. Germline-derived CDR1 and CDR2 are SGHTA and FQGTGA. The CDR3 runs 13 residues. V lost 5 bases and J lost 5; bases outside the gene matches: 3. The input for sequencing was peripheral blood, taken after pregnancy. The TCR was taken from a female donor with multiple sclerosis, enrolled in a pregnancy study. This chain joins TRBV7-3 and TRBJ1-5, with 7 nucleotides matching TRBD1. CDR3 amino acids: CASSPDRDQPQHF. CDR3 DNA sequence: TGTGCCAGCAGCCCTGACAGGGATCAGCCCCAGCATTTT.